The subject of this entry is one TCR beta chain. The antigen remains unidentified. Method: immunoSEQ multiplex PCR; TCRdb's copy keeps in-frame clones and lacks some. The data show approximately 100,000 clones, with about 88% seen just once and about 15% held by the top ten. The data originate from a study of T cell responses to AZD1222 COVID-19 vaccine. Across the whole study: Both about-4-week and about-12-week second-dose recipients were combined. Whole-study results and caveats: Among vaccine-associated CD4 TCRs, coverage spanned spike, with dominance at 160-218 and 743-854. It should be noted that donors were predominantly white British and more often female, and clonal diversity was possibly underestimated. Nearly half of the spike-specific TCRs reportedly recognize variant regions that carry no mutations.

Germline V lookup: CDR1 SGHVS, CDR2 FNYEAQ. The CDR3 has 15 amino acids. The junction had 1 base not matched to a gene; V was cut back by 1 base and J by 0 bases. The chain uses TRBV7-6 and TRBJ1-1; TRBD1 matches 8 bases. This TCR was recovered from an adult in good health. Material: peripheral blood, obtained on day 0 of AZD1222 vaccination. For the CDR3, the DNA is TGTGCCAGCAGCTTAGGGACAGGGATGAACACTGAAGCTTTCTTT. It encodes CASSLGTGMNTEAFF. Full variable domain (remainder filled in from reference TRBV7-6 and TRBJ1-1): GAGVSQSPRYKVTKRGQDVALRCDPISGHVSLYWYRQALGQGPEFLTYFNYEAQQDKSGLPNDRFSAERPEGSISTLTIQRTEQRDSAMYRCASSLGTGMNTEAFFGQGTRLTVV.